Included here is one TCR beta chain sequence, with context. TCRdb re-called the 5' RACE reads, yielding one record per CDR3 amino acid sequence without DNA. The sample table sets out fewer than 400,000 distinct CDR3 sequences. This sample was taken from a study of T cells expressing NK-cell markers. Germline V gives CDR1 MGHRA, CDR2 YSYEKL. This CDR3 comprises 14 residues. The source of this sequence is a woman aged 45-60 years in good health. The genes are TRBV4-1 and TRBJ2-3. The sequenced material came from blood T cells: a sorted CD56 or NKG2C T cell subset, CD4+ or CD8+ T cells, or bulk PBMC T cells (not recorded which). CDR3 protein: CASSLGLVTDTQYF.